A selection of T cell receptor beta chains follows, all from one sample in a study of early T cells in non-severe SARS-CoV-2 infection. TCRdb recomputed calls from the 5' RACE reads with MiXCR, one row per CDR3 protein. Among 32,000 or so distinct CDR3 sequences listed, approximately 9.2% were seen once. Sequencing input: whole blood. These receptors were obtained from an adult who was a healthcare worker with PCR-confirmed SARS-CoV-2 infection or an uninfected control (not recorded which). The CDR3 runs from the conserved cysteine through the conserved F or W. The D gene is left open where the match is weak. Only part of the rows carry a size: once, few, many, or a class if the clone is expanded.

TRBV30	many	TRBD1	TRBJ1-1	17	TGTGCCTGGAGTGTACCGGGCAGGGGGTTTGAGAGCACTGAAGCTTTCTTT	CAWSVPGRGFESTEAFF
TRBV19	many	NA	TRBJ2-4	14	TGTGCCAGTAGTGCAACCATAGCCAAAAACATTCAGTACTTC	CASSATIAKNIQYF
TRBV20-1	many	NA	TRBJ1-2	11	TGCAGTGCTGCGGGACCTGAGGGCTACACCTTC	CSAAGPEGYTF
TRBV18	NA	NA	TRBJ2-1	14	TGTGCCAGCTCACCACAGACGGGACTCAGGGAGCAGTTCTTC	CASSPQTGLREQFF
TRBV6-4	medium-sized	NA	TRBJ2-6	14	TGTGCCAGCAGTCTATACTCTGGGGCCAACGTCCTGACTTTC	CASSLYSGANVLTF
TRBV10-1	NA	TRBD1	TRBJ2-3	14	TGCGCCAACAGTGAGGACAGGGGGAGAGATACGCAGTATTTT	CANSEDRGRDTQYF
TRBV5-1	NA	TRBD1	TRBJ2-7	12	TGCGCCAGCAGCTTCGGACAGGAGGCACAGTACTTC	CASSFGQEAQYF
TRBV10-3	many	TRBD1	TRBJ2-3	18	TGTGCCATCAGTGACGGGGGGACAGGGGTATCCGAGGGGGATACGCAGTATTTT	CAISDGGTGVSEGDTQYF
TRBV20-1	few	TRBD2	TRBJ2-5	18	TGCAGTGCTAGGCCCGGGGGGGGACACACGCTCCTACAAGAGACCCAGTACTTC	CSARPGGGHTLLQETQYF
TRBV9	NA	NA	TRBJ2-3	14	TGTGCCAGCAGCGTAGGGACCTTCACAGATACGCAGTATTTT	CASSVGTFTDTQYF
TRBV7-2	few	NA	TRBJ1-1	14	TGTGCCAGCAGCCCGCTTGGGAGGGACACTGAAGCTTTCTTT	CASSPLGRDTEAFF
TRBV5-1	many	NA	TRBJ1-2	13	TGCGCCAGCAGCTTAACGGGACAATCGACCTACACCTTC	CASSLTGQSTYTF
TRBV7-2	few	TRBD2	TRBJ2-1	18	TGTGCCAGCAGCCTTCCCGTGGCGGGGGGCCCCTCCTACAATGAGCAGTTCTTC	CASSLPVAGGPSYNEQFF
TRBV5-1	few	NA	TRBJ2-3	16	TGCGCCAGCAGCGCCGGGACTGTAAGGGGCACAGATACGCAGTATTTT	CASSAGTVRGTDTQYF
TRBV2	many	NA	TRBJ2-2	12	TGTGCCAGCAGTGAGGCTGGCGGGGAGCTGTTTTTT	CASSEAGGELFF
TRBV7-9	many	TRBD1	TRBJ1-6	16	TGTGCCAGCAGCTTGGGACAGGGGTGGACTGATTCACCCCTCCACTTT	CASSLGQGWTDSPLHF
TRBV29-1	NA	NA	TRBJ1-1	14	TGCAGCGTTGAAGATATGGGCATGAACACTGAAGCTTTCTTT	CSVEDMGMNTEAFF
TRBV3-1	few	NA	TRBJ1-4	13	TGTGCCAGCAGCCAAGTAGGGGGTGAAAAACTGTTTTTT	CASSQVGGEKLFF
TRBV7-2	many	TRBD1	TRBJ2-5	15	TGTGCCAGCAGCCCCGGACAGGAGAGTCAGGAGACCCAGTACTTC	CASSPGQESQETQYF
TRBV7-2	many	TRBD1	TRBJ2-3	15	TGTGCCAGCAGCTCTTGGACAGGGGCTACAGATACGCAGTATTTT	CASSSWTGATDTQYF
TRBV7-2	few	NA	TRBJ1-1	15	TGTGCCAGCAGCTTAGTGGGGGGCGATGGCACTGAAGCTTTCTTT	CASSLVGGDGTEAFF
TRBV20-1	many	NA	TRBJ1-5	14	TGCAGTGCTAGAGATACCAATAGCAATCAGCCCCAGCATTTT	CSARDTNSNQPQHF